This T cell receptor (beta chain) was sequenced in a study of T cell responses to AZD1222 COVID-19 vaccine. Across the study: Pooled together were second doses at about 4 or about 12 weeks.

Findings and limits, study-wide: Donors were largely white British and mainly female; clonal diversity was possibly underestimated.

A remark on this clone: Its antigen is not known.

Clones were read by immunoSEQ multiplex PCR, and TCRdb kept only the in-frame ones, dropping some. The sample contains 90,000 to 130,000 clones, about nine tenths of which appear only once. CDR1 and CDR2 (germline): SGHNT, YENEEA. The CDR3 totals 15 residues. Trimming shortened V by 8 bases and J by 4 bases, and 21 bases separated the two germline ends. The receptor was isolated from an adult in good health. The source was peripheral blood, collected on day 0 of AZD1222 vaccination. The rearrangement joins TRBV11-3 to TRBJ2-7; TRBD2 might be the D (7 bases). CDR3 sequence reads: CASADSGGRMYEQYF. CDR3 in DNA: TGTGCCAGCGCCGATTCCGGGGGGCGCATGTACGAGCAGTACTTC.